These 23 T cell receptor beta chains came from one sample sequenced in a study of CD8 T cells in ankylosing spondylitis. TCRdb analysed the 5' RACE reads with MiXCR anew, one entry per CDR3 protein. The sample yields 300,000 to 350,000 distinct CDR3 sequences, about 14% seen once. Sequenced sample: blood, either unsorted or a sorted T cell fraction (not recorded which). These receptors originate from a male donor with ankylosing spondylitis or in good health (not recorded which).

This clonotype was recorded a few times. This chain connects TRBV2 to TRBJ1-4, with D possibly being TRBD1 (6 bases). Trimming took off 8 bases at V and 5 bases at J, with 12 bases between the two ends. The length of the CDR3 is 13 residues. Germline-derived CDR1 and CDR2 are SNHLY and FYNNEI. In nucleotides, the CDR3 is TGTGCCAGCGGGGGAACAGGGAATGAAAAACTGTTTTTT. Protein product: CASGGTGNEKLFF. Drawing the rest from reference TRBV2 and TRBJ1-4, the complete variable domain is EPEVTQTPSHQVTQMGQEVILRCVPISNHLYFYWYRQILGQKVEFLVSFYNNEISEKSEIFDDQFSVERPDGSNFTLKIRSTKLEDSAMYFCASGGTGNEKLFFGSGTQLSVL.

This clonotype appeared a few times. DNA for the CDR3: TGTGCCAGCAGTTTAGAGGCAGGGTTATCTCAAGAGACCCAGTACTTC. It encodes CASSLEAGLSQETQYF. The chain links TRBV27 to TRBJ2-5; D might be TRBD1 (5 bases). CDR1 MNHEY and CDR2 SMNVEV come from the germline V gene (reference sequence). Trimming stripped 2 bases from V and 2 bases from J, with 15 bases between. The CDR3 spans 16 residues.

The rearrangement uses TRBV5-1 and TRBJ2-1, with 13 nucleotides matching TRBD2. V was clipped by 4 bases and J by 8 bases; unmatched bases: 6. CDR1 SGHRS and CDR2 YFSETQ come from the germline V gene. The CDR3 consists of 15 residues. The CDR3: CASSPLAGGPDEQFF. CDR3 nucleotides: TGCGCCAGCAGCCCACTAGCGGGGGGGCCGGATGAGCAGTTCTTC.

There are a few counts of this clonotype. The gene calls are TRBV29-1 and TRBJ2-7; TRBD2 agrees at 7 bases. With V trimmed by 6 bases and J by 0 bases, 5 bases remained unmatched. The CDR3 runs to 13 residues. In germline, CDR1 is SQVTM, CDR2 ANQGSEA. This chain's CDR3 is CSVAGGSSYEQYF. In DNA, the CDR3 is TGCAGCGTCGCCGGGGGGAGCTCCTACGAGCAGTACTTC.

This clonotype was counted a few times. The chain joins TRBV20-1 to TRBJ1-1; a weak D match, TRBD1 (5 bases). Germline CDR1 is DFQATT and CDR2 is SNEGSKA (reference sequence). V was shortened by 1 base and J by 7 bases, with 10 bases between the two germline ends. CDR3 length: 12 residues. The CDR3 region has the DNA TGCAGTGCTAGAGGGGGGAACGGTGAAGCTTTCTTT. This sequence encodes CSARGGNGEAFF.

The rearrangement joins TRBV5-1 to TRBJ2-1; perhaps TRBD2 as D (6 bases). The CDR3 extends over 14 amino acids. Germline-derived CDR1 and CDR2 are SGHRS and YFSETQ. The germline V and J ends were trimmed by 3 bases and 1 base, with 8 bases remaining between them. The CDR3 sequence is CASSSRESYNEQFF. As DNA, the CDR3 is TGCGCCAGCAGCTCCCGGGAGTCCTACAATGAGCAGTTCTTC. Using reference TRBV5-1 and TRBJ2-1 for the parts outside the CDR3, the full variable domain is KAGVTQTPRYLIKTRGQQVTLSCSPISGHRSVSWYQQTPGQGLQFLFEYFSETQRNKGNFPGRFSGRQFSNSRSEMNVSTLELGDSALYLCASSSRESYNEQFFGPGTRLTVL.

This clonotype was found a few times. J is TRBJ1-2 and V is TRBV18, with a weak D call TRBD1 (5 bases). Germline V gene data show CDR1 as KGHSH and CDR2 as LQKENI. The V end lost 3 bases, the J end lost 7 bases, and 15 bases lay between the germline ends. This CDR3 has 14 residues. As DNA, the CDR3 is TGTGCCAGCTCACCGGGGGGAGACGATATTGGCTACACCTTC. Residues: CASSPGGDDIGYTF.

In this sample, this clonotype turned up a few times. The chain employs TRBV5-5 and TRBJ1-3, with a possible D match to TRBD1 (6 bases). Between the trimmed V and J ends, which lost 1 base and 0 bases, there was a span of 8 bases. Germline-derived CDR1 and CDR2 are SGHKS and YYEKEE (reference sequence). CDR3 length: 15 amino acids. CDR3 residues: CASSLYRDSGNTIYF. The CDR3 DNA reads TGTGCCAGCAGCTTGTACAGGGACTCTGGAAACACCATATATTTT.

This clonotype was counted a single time. The V call is TRBV20-1, the J call TRBJ2-7; D remains ambiguous. Germline values: CDR1 DFQATT, CDR2 SNEGSKA (reference sequence). Trimming shortened V by 7 bases and J by 2 bases, and 9 bases separated the two germline ends. This CDR3 region has 11 residues. This CDR3 is CSVKTPYEQYF. The DNA for the CDR3 is TGCAGTGTTAAGACACCCTACGAGCAGTACTTC.

This clonotype was seen a few times. The chain joins TRBV15 to TRBJ2-5; D gene unclear. The germline gives CDR1 LNHNV, CDR2 YYDKDF (reference sequence). The V end was cut by 0 bases, the J end by 3 bases, with 5 bases between. CDR3 length equals 13 residues. The chain's CDR3 is CATSRDTEETQYF. In DNA form, the CDR3 reads TGTGCCACCAGCAGAGATACGGAAGAGACCCAGTACTTC.

This clonotype was observed a few times. The CDR3 sequence: CSARKAGGEKLFF. The CDR3 DNA reads TGCAGTGCTAGAAAAGCTGGAGGGGAAAAACTGTTTTTT. This rearrangement joins TRBV20-1 to TRBJ1-4; D gene uncertain. The CDR3 is made up of 13 amino acids. Germline CDR1 is DFQATT and CDR2 is SNEGSKA (reference sequence). Trimming took 2 bases from V and 8 from J, leaving 12 bases between them.

The sample holds a few counts of this clonotype. The CDR3 sequence is CASSDSAGRLSPLHF. The CDR3 DNA is TGTGCCAGCAGTGACTCGGCAGGGAGGCTCTCACCCCTCCACTTT. V gene TRBV25-1 combines with J gene TRBJ1-6, with D possibly matching TRBD1 (5 bases). This CDR3 has 15 residues. Looked up from germline, CDR1 is MGHDK and CDR2 is SYGVNS. Between the trimmed V and J ends, which lost 3 bases and 10 bases, there was a span of 16 bases.

The rearrangement uses TRBV5-1 and TRBJ2-1; 12 positions match TRBD2. Germline trimming cut 3 bases from V and 7 bases from J; bases unmatched to any gene: 5. Germline assignment: CDR1 SGHRS and CDR2 YFSETQ. The CDR3 contains 15 residues. This CDR3 reads CASSWGLAGQNEQFF. The CDR3 bases are TGCGCCAGCAGCTGGGGACTAGCGGGCCAGAATGAGCAGTTCTTC.

This CDR3 reads CASSRMSDTQYF. The DNA of the CDR3 is TGCGCCAGCAGTCGGATGTCAGATACGCAGTATTTT. The chain uses TRBV10-1 and TRBJ2-3, with D unclear. The CDR3 loop spans 12 amino acids. Germline-derived CDR1 and CDR2 are WNHNN and SYGVQD (reference sequence). Trimming took off 5 bases at V and 4 bases at J, with 7 bases between the two ends.

CDR3 residues: CASSSGSRASNEQFF. CDR3 in DNA: TGTGCCAGCAGTTCAGGCTCGCGGGCATCCAATGAGCAGTTCTTC. The chain employs TRBV12-3 or TRBV12-4 and TRBJ2-1, with D perhaps matching TRBD2 (5 bases). This CDR3 has 15 amino acids. With 4 bases removed from V and 6 bases from J, the gap between germline ends came to 16 bases.

The table lists this clonotype with a few counts. V and J are TRBV4-1 and TRBJ2-5; 7 bases agree with TRBD2. Germline V gene sequence: CDR1 MGHRA, CDR2 YSYEKL. The CDR3 runs to 18 residues. V gave up 0 bases and J gave up 4 bases; unmatched junction bases: 14. The CDR3 sequence is CASSQERGARELRETQYF. For the CDR3, the DNA is TGCGCCAGCAGCCAAGAAAGAGGTGCGCGGGAGCTAAGAGAGACCCAGTACTTC.

The chain is built from TRBV6-1 and TRBJ1-4; a possible D gene is TRBD1 (6 bases). The CDR3 length is 15 residues. Trimming pared 6 bases from V and 10 bases from J, leaving 21 bases between. Germline V gene data show CDR1 as MNHNS and CDR2 as SASEGT. CDR3 DNA sequence: TGTGCCAGCAGCTGGTTAAGACAGGAGCCAGGAAAACTGTTTTTT. This gives the protein CASSWLRQEPGKLFF.

The CDR3, as DNA: TGTGCCAGCAGCGTACAGGGTAGTGCAGATACGCAGTATTTT. Translating gives CASSVQGSADTQYF. The J gene is TRBJ2-3, the V gene TRBV9; TRBD1 is a possible D gene (5 bases). From germline, CDR1 is SGDLS and CDR2 YYNGEE. Between the trimmed V and J ends, which lost 1 base and 4 bases, there was a span of 10 bases. CDR3 size: 14 residues.

Only a few counts were recorded for this clonotype. The genes are TRBV25-1 and TRBJ1-1, with D possibly TRBD1 on 6 matching bases. V was trimmed by 4 bases and J by 5 bases, leaving 14 bases between them. The CDR3 consists of 14 residues. Germline V CDR1 and CDR2: MGHDK, SYGVNS. This chain's CDR3 is CASSGLQGWTEAFF. The DNA for the CDR3 is TGTGCCAGCAGTGGGTTACAGGGATGGACTGAAGCTTTCTTT.

The J gene is TRBJ2-1, the V gene TRBV21-1; whether TRBD2, the table's D call, matches the DNA was not checked. TRBV21-1 corresponds to a pseudogene. This CDR3 has 14 residues. This chain's CDR3 is CASSKAGLRNEQFF. In DNA form, the CDR3 reads TGTGCCAGCAGCAAAGCCGGACTAAGGAATGAGCAGTTCTTC.

The V gene is TRBV6-5, the J gene TRBJ2-3, with D maybe TRBD2 (7 bases). Deletions cut 3 bases from V and 4 bases from J, with 20 bases between. The CDR3 consists of 17 residues. The germline V gene encodes CDR1 MNHEY and CDR2 SVGAGI. The CDR3 sequence: CASSYGGAGEGADTQYF. CDR3 nucleotides: TGTGCCAGCAGTTATGGGGGGGCGGGAGAGGGCGCAGATACGCAGTATTTT.

This chain joins TRBV21-1 and TRBJ2-2; the table gives TRBD1 as D, unverified against the DNA. TRBV21-1 is assigned pseudogene status. CDR3 length: 19 residues. The DNA for the CDR3 is TGTGCCAGCAGCAAAGACGGGGCGGGGTCCGGGAAGAGGACCGGGGAGCTGTTTTTT. Translating gives CASSKDGAGSGKRTGELFF.

This clonotype has only a few counts. The chain recombines TRBV12-3 or TRBV12-4 with TRBJ1-6; 8 bases agree with TRBD1. CDR3 size: 13 residues. V dropped 8 bases and J dropped 6; count of bases not matched to a gene: 3. The CDR3 DNA sequence: TGTGCCAGCCGACAGGGGATTAATTCACCCCTCCACTTT. It encodes CASRQGINSPLHF.